The 23 T cell receptor beta chains listed next were all sequenced from one sample in a study of CD8 T cells in Susac syndrome (dated by TCRdb to between 2019 and 2020). The library was prepared using the immunoSEQ multiplex PCR assay. RNA was extracted using the RNeasy kit, and roughly 0.45 to 1 ug of the RNA was reverse transcribed with random hexamers. Using fastp trimming at Q25 and MiXCR clonotype assembly, TCRdb reanalyzed the public sequencing data and kept in-frame beta chains. Rows matching on CDR3 protein sequence are summarized as one entry with the most common DNA and genes. In this sample the table shows a few hundred thousand distinct CDR3 sequences, 70% to 90% of which occur a single time. The ten largest clones capture approximately 0.11% of the sample. Specimen: CD8+ T cells from PBMCs. These receptors were taken from a human donor with multiple sclerosis.

V gene TRBV19 combines with J gene TRBJ2-1; 7 bases are a match to TRBD2. Germline-derived CDR1 and CDR2 are LNHDA and SQIVND (reference sequence). Losses at the gene ends were 7 bases for V and 1 base for J; bases not matched to a gene: 7. This CDR3 contains 15 residues. The chain's CDR3 is CASTLGLGSYNEQFF. The CDR3 DNA sequence: TGTGCCAGTACTCTAGGACTAGGATCCTACAATGAGCAGTTCTTC.

The chain couples TRBV27 to TRBJ1-2, with D perhaps TRBD1 (5 bases). The CDR3 loop spans 16 amino acids. CDR1 is MNHEY and CDR2 is SMNVEV in the germline V gene (reference sequence). V was clipped by 7 bases and J by 4 bases, with 22 bases between them. The CDR3 spells CASTPSLGARSYGYTF. Written as DNA, the CDR3 is TGTGCCAGCACCCCTTCCCTCGGGGCCCGCTCCTATGGCTACACCTTC.

The V call is TRBV6-1, the J call TRBJ2-1; a weak D match, TRBD2 (6 bases). Deletions cut 1 base from V and 0 bases from J, with 10 bases between. The CDR3 contains 16 residues. Germline values: CDR1 MNHNS, CDR2 SASEGT. The CDR3 protein is CASSEEGGLSYNEQFF. The CDR3 DNA reads as TGTGCCAGCAGTGAAGAAGGAGGGCTCTCCTACAATGAGCAGTTCTTC.

The chain uses TRBV28 and TRBJ2-1; TRBD2 matches at 10 bases. This CDR3 contains 18 residues. Germline-derived CDR1 and CDR2 are MDHEN and SYDVKM. Trimming removed 1 base from V and 4 bases from J; junction bases left unmatched: 10. This chain's CDR3 is CASSLLGLAGAGYNEQFF. Here the CDR3 DNA reads TGTGCCAGCAGTTTATTGGGCCTAGCGGGGGCAGGGTACAATGAGCAGTTCTTC.

The chain recombines TRBV5-5 with TRBJ2-1, with 8 bases matching TRBD2. J lost 4 bases, V lost 3 bases, and 6 bases had no gene match. CDR1 and CDR2 (germline): SGHKS, YYEKEE (reference sequence). This CDR3 spans 15 amino acids. CDR3 bases: TGTGCCAGCAGCTCCGCGGGACTAGAATACAATGAGCAGTTCTTC. It specifies CASSSAGLEYNEQFF.

This chain joins TRBV27 and TRBJ2-1; 7 bases match TRBD2. The V gene end was trimmed by 5 bases and the J gene end by 5 bases; junction bases not matched to a gene: 9. Germline V gene lookup returns CDR1 MNHEY and CDR2 SMNVEV (reference sequence). The CDR3 loop spans 15 amino acids. CDR3 DNA sequence: TGTGCCAGCAGTCCCGGACTAGGAGGGCACAATGAGCAGTTCTTC. Its translation: CASSPGLGGHNEQFF.

The chain links TRBV10-3 to TRBJ2-1, with D possibly being TRBD2 (6 bases). V lost 9 bases to trimming and J lost 4 bases, with 28 bases between them. The CDR3 consists of 18 residues. Germline loops: CDR1 ENHRY, CDR2 SYGVKD. The DNA for the CDR3 is TGTGCCATTTCGCCAAGGGTAGGGTTAGCGGACCTTTACAATGAGCAGTTCTTC. Translation: CAISPRVGLADLYNEQFF.

V and J are TRBV13 and TRBJ2-3, with D possibly being TRBD2 (5 bases). With 5 bases removed from V and 3 bases from J, the gap between germline ends came to 12 bases. From germline, CDR1 is PRHDT and CDR2 FYEKMQ (reference sequence). The CDR3 has 14 residues. CDR3 nucleotides: TGTGCCAGCAGCCCGGAACTAGGAACAGATACGCAGTATTTT. The encoded protein is CASSPELGTDTQYF.

This clonotype was observed a few times. This chain uses TRBV5-8 with TRBJ1-6, with TRBD1 as a possible D gene (5 bases). Looked up from germline, CDR1 is SGHTS and CDR2 is YDEGEE. The CDR3 has 17 amino acids. Deletions cut 0 bases from V and 8 bases from J, with 18 bases between. The CDR3 region is CASSLESVWGRDSPLHF. CDR3 DNA sequence: TGTGCCAGCAGCTTGGAGAGTGTATGGGGACGGGATTCACCCCTCCACTTT.

This chain links TRBV7-3 with TRBJ2-3; D gene ambiguous. CDR1 SGHTA and CDR2 FQGTGA come from the germline V gene. Trimming shortened V by 3 bases and J by 2 bases, and 9 bases separated the two germline ends. This CDR3 is 14 amino acids long. DNA of the CDR3: TGTGCCAGCAGCTTTCAAGGGAACACAGATACGCAGTATTTT. It encodes CASSFQGNTDTQYF. The full variable domain, its missing parts supplied by reference TRBV7-3 and TRBJ2-3, is GAGVSQTPSNKVTEKGKYVELRCDPISGHTALYWYRQSLGQGPEFLIYFQGTGAADDSGLPNDRFFAVRPEGSVSTLKIQRTERGDSAVYLCASSFQGNTDTQYFGPGTRLTVL.

In DNA form, the CDR3 reads TGTGCCACCAGCTTCGAGGGGGTACTTAATGAGCAGTTCTTC. Its protein is CATSFEGVLNEQFF. The genes are TRBV15 and TRBJ2-1, with a weak D call TRBD1 (6 bases). Trimming shortened V by 5 bases and J by 7 bases, and 15 bases separated the two germline ends. CDR3 length: 14 residues. Germline CDR1 LNHNV, CDR2 YYDKDF (reference sequence).

The V call is TRBV14, the J call TRBJ2-1; 8 positions agree with TRBD2. CDR3 length: 14 residues. Germline V CDR1 and CDR2: SGHDN, FVKESK. Unmatched junction bases numbered 7, after V lost 8 bases and J lost 4 bases. CDR3 nucleotides: TGTGCCAGCGTCAGCGGGGGCCAGTACAATGAGCAGTTCTTC. This codes for CASVSGGQYNEQFF.

J is TRBJ2-5 and V is TRBV28, with TRBD1 identical over 7 bases. Germline V gives CDR1 MDHEN, CDR2 SYDVKM. Unmatched junction bases numbered 6, after V lost 5 bases and J lost 3 bases. This CDR3 region has 14 residues. The CDR3 sequence: CASSKTDREETQYF. CDR3 in DNA: TGTGCCAGCAGTAAGACCGACAGGGAAGAGACCCAGTACTTC. The variable domain in full, completed from reference TRBV28 and TRBJ2-5, reads DVKVTQSSRYLVKRTGEKVFLECVQDMDHENMFWYRQDPGLGLRLIYFSYDVKMKEKGDIPEGYSVSREKKERFSLILESASTNQTSMYLCASSKTDREETQYFGPGTRLLVL.

The chain combines TRBV7-9 with TRBJ2-7; D might be TRBD2 (5 bases). V shed 1 base and J shed 5 bases, with 15 bases lying between them. The CDR3 totals 15 residues. Germline-derived CDR1 and CDR2 are SEHNR and FQNEAQ (reference sequence). The CDR3 nucleotides read TGTGCCAGCAGCTTAGGCCTAGCCTCAGGAAACGAGCAGTACTTC. Translated, it gives CASSLGLASGNEQYF.

The rearrangement uses TRBV28 and TRBJ2-7; tentative D call: TRBD1 (6 bases). CDR1 and CDR2 (germline): MDHEN, SYDVKM. CDR3 size: 14 residues. V shed 2 bases and J shed 3 bases, with 11 bases lying between them. The CDR3 protein is CASSLQGYGYEQYF. In DNA, the CDR3 is TGTGCCAGCAGTTTACAGGGGTATGGCTACGAGCAGTACTTC.

This clonotype was seen a handful of times. The chain carries TRBV27 and TRBJ2-5; TRBD1 aligns across 7 bases. The CDR3 extends over 16 amino acids. The germline gives CDR1 MNHEY, CDR2 SMNVEV (reference sequence). V trimming: 5 bases; J trimming: 2 bases; junction bases outside the gene matches: 11. The CDR3 bases are TGTGCCAGCAGTCCCGAGAAGGGGGCCTCGCAAGAGACCCAGTACTTC. Amino acid sequence: CASSPEKGASQETQYF.

V is TRBV29-1 and J is TRBJ2-2; D perhaps matches TRBD2 (5 bases). The germline V and J ends were trimmed by 6 bases and 1 base, with 15 bases remaining between them. The CDR3 spans 15 residues. Germline lookup yields CDR1 SQVTM and CDR2 ANQGSEA. CDR3 sequence: CSVLNGVGNTGELFF. The CDR3 bases are TGCAGCGTCCTGAACGGGGTCGGGAACACCGGGGAGCTGTTTTTT.

J is TRBJ1-5 and V is TRBV7-9; no firm D call. Germline CDR1 and CDR2: SEHNR and FQNEAQ (reference sequence). V was shortened by 3 bases and J by 5 bases, with 8 bases between the two germline ends. This CDR3 comprises 13 residues. The CDR3 DNA is TGTGCCAGCAGCTTGAGGTATGATCAGCCCCAGCATTTT. It is translated as CASSLRYDQPQHF.

The chain is built from TRBV28 and TRBJ2-1; 14 nucleotides line up with TRBD2. With 8 bases clipped from V and 0 bases from J, the junction kept 6 bases outside the gene matches. There are 17 residues in the CDR3. The V gene's germline CDR1 is MDHEN and CDR2 SYDVKM. This chain's CDR3 is CASRGTSGGSSYNEQFF. For the CDR3, the DNA is TGTGCCAGCCGGGGGACTAGCGGGGGAAGCTCCTACAATGAGCAGTTCTTC.

V usage is TRBV30 and J usage is TRBJ2-7, with D perhaps matching TRBD1 (5 bases). This CDR3 contains 13 residues. The germline V gene has CDR1 GTSNPN and CDR2 SVGIG (reference sequence). Trimming removed 2 bases at V and 3 bases at J, with 11 bases between. The CDR3 sequence: CAWSTGQGYEQYF. For the CDR3, the DNA is TGTGCCTGGAGTACGGGCCAGGGCTACGAGCAGTACTTC.

This chain joins TRBV24-1 and TRBJ2-3, with D possibly matching TRBD2 (5 bases). The ends were cut back, 0 bases at V and 4 bases at J, with 13 bases in the middle. The germline V gene has CDR1 KGHDR and CDR2 SFDVKD. This CDR3 comprises 16 residues. Here the CDR3 reads CATSDLASRNADTQYF. The CDR3 DNA is TGTGCCACCAGTGATTTGGCTAGCCGGAATGCAGATACGCAGTATTTT.

This clonotype appeared once. The junction departs from the called germline gene at one end, perhaps through a read error. The chain links TRBV5-5 to TRBJ2-5; D unclear. Germline CDR1 and CDR2: SGHKS and YYEKEE (reference sequence). The CDR3 is made up of 15 amino acids. CDR3 nucleotide sequence: TGTGCCAACAGCTTAGACGGACCGTCTCAAGAGACCCAGTACTTC. Translation: CANSLDGPSQETQYF.

This chain joins TRBV28 and TRBJ2-6, with D possibly being TRBD1 (5 bases). The CDR3 loop spans 18 amino acids. The germline V gene has CDR1 MDHEN and CDR2 SYDVKM. Trimming stripped 6 bases from V and 0 bases from J, with 18 bases between. DNA of the CDR3: TGTGCCAGCAGCACCACAGACAGTCTGGGCTCTGGGGCCAACGTCCTGACTTTC. Protein: CASSTTDSLGSGANVLTF.